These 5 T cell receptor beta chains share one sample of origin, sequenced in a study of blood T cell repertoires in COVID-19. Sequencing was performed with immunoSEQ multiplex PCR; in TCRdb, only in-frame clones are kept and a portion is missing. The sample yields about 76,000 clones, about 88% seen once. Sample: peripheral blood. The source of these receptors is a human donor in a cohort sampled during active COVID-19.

The CDR3 protein is CASSLRQGVSEQYF. In DNA, the CDR3 is TGTGCCAGCAGCTTGAGGCAGGGGGTGAGCGAGCAGTACTTC. The rearrangement uses TRBV5-4 and TRBJ2-7, with 7 bases that match TRBD1. The germline V gene has CDR1 SGHNT and CDR2 YYREEE (reference sequence). Trimming removed 1 base from V and 6 bases from J; junction bases left unmatched: 7. There are 14 residues in the CDR3. The full variable domain, rest sourced from reference TRBV5-4 and TRBJ2-7, is ETGVTQSPTHLIKTRGQQVTLRCSSQSGHNTVSWYQQALGQGPQFIFQYYREEENGRGNFPPRFSGLQFPNYSSELNVNALELDDSALYLCASSLRQGVSEQYFGPGTRLTVT.

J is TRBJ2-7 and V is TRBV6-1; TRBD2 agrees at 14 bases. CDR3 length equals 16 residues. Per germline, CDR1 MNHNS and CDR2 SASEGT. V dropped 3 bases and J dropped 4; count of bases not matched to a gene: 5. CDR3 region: CASSEGLAGATYEQYF. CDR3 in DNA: TGTGCCAGCAGTGAGGGACTAGCGGGAGCCACATACGAGCAGTACTTC.

In DNA, the CDR3 is TGTGCCAGCAGCTTAGCCCCCATGATCCGGGACAGGGGTTTCTACGAGCAGTACTTC. Protein product: CASSLAPMIRDRGFYEQYF. This chain uses TRBV7-8 with TRBJ2-7; 10 bases are shared with TRBD1. Unmatched junction bases numbered 14, after V lost 0 bases and J lost 3 bases. Germline CDR1 SGHVS, CDR2 FQNEAQ. The CDR3 covers 19 residues.

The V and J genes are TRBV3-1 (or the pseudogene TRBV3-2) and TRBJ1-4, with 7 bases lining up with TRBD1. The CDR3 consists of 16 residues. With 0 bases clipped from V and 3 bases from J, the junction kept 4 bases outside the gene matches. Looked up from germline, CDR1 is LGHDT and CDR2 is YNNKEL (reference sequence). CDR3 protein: CASSQDLGTANEKLFF. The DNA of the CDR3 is TGTGCCAGCAGCCAAGATCTTGGGACAGCTAATGAAAAACTGTTTTTT.

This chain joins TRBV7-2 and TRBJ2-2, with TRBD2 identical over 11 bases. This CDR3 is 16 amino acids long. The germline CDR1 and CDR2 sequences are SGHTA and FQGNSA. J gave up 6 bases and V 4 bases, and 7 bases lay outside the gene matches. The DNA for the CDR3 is TGTGCCAGCAGCTCACGACTAGCGGGGTACGCCGGGGAGCTGTTTTTT. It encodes CASSSRLAGYAGELFF.